A single TCR beta chain is shown here with its context. The target antigen is unknown. This entry comes from a study of T cell responses to AZD1222 COVID-19 vaccine. The study, taken as a whole, reports: Repertoire sampling happened only post peak T cell response.

The assay was immunoSEQ multiplex PCR, and TCRdb's table has in-frame clones only and misses some. The profile covers 110,000 or so clones, with around nine tenths appearing a single time and less than 4% taken by the ten largest. V was pared by 5 bases and J by 2 bases, with 5 bases of the junction left unmatched. CDR1 is MDHEN, CDR2 SYDVKM, per germline. CDR3 length: 14 residues. The receptor was derived from an adult who received the AZD1222 COVID-19 vaccine. The genes are TRBV28 and TRBJ1-2; 7 bases are shared with TRBD1. The sample was peripheral blood, taken 28 days after the second AZD1222 dose. CDR3 sequence (DNA): TGTGCCAGCAGTATCCAGGGGGGAAACTATGGCTACACCTTC. It codes for CASSIQGGNYGYTF.